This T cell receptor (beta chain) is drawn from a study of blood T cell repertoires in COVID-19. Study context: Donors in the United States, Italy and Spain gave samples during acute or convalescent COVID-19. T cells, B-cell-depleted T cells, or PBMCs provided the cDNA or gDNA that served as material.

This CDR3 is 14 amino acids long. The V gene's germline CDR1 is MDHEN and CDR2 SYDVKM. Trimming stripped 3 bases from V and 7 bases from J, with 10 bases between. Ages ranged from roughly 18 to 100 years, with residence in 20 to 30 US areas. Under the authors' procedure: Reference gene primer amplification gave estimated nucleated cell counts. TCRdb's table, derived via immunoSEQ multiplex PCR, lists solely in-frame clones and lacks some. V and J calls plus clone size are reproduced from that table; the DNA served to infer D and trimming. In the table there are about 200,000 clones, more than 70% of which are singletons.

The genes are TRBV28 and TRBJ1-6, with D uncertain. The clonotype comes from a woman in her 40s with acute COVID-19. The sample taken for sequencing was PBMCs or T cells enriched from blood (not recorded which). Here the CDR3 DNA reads TGTGCCAGCAGTTTGCAACAGCCGAATTCACCCCTCCACTTT. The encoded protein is CASSLQQPNSPLHF.